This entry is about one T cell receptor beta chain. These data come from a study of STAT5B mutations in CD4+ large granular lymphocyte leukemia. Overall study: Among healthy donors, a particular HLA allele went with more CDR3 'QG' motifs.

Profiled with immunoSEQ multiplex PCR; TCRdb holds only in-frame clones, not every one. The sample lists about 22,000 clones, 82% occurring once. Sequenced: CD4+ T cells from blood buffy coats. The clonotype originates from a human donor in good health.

CDR3 bases: TGTGCCAGCAGCCCGGGAGGGACAGGGTCTTCCGAGCAGTACTTC. As protein: CASSPGGTGSSEQYF. This chain uses TRBV5-6 with TRBJ2-7, with D possibly TRBD1 on 9 matching bases. Trimming took 4 bases from V and 6 from J, leaving 20 bases between them. The CDR3 has 15 amino acids. CDR1 is SGHDT and CDR2 is YYEEEE in the germline V gene.